Described below is a single T cell receptor beta chain sequence and its context. This specimen comes from a study of blood T cell repertoires in COVID-19. As for the study in general: Researchers got acute and convalescent COVID-19 samples from the United States, Italy and Spain. The cDNA or gDNA used as material had been derived from T cells, B-cell-depleted T cells, or PBMCs.

This CDR3 contains 15 residues. The ends were cut back, 6 bases at V and 1 base at J, with 13 bases in the middle. Per germline, CDR1 SGHAT and CDR2 FQNNGV. Sequencing used immunoSEQ multiplex PCR; TCRdb keeps in-frame clones, though not all of them. The repertoire holds tens of thousands of clones, with about four fifths as singletons. The receptor was isolated from a woman between 70 and 85 years old with acute or convalescent COVID-19. Sequencing input: peripheral blood. The chain couples TRBV11-2 to TRBJ2-4; unclear D gene. CDR3 sequence reads: CASRPHGWAKNIQYF. For the CDR3, the DNA is TGTGCCAGCAGACCCCACGGGTGGGCCAAAAACATTCAGTACTTC.